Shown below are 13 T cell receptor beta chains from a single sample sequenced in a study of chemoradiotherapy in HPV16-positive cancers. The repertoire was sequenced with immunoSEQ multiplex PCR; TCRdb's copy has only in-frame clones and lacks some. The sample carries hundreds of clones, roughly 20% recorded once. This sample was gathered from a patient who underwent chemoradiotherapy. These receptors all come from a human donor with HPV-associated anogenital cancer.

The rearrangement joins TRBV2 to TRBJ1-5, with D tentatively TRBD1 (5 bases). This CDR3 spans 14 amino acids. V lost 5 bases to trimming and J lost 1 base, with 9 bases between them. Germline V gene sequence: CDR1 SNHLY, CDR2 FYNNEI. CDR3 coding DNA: TGTGCCAGCAGTCAGGGTAACAGCAATCAGCCCCAGCATTTT. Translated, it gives CASSQGNSNQPQHF.

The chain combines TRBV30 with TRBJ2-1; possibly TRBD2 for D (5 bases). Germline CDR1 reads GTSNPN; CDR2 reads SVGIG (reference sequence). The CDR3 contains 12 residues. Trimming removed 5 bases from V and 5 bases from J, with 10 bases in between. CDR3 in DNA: TGTGCCTGGGGCGGGTTTGACAATGAGCAGTTCTTC. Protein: CAWGGFDNEQFF.

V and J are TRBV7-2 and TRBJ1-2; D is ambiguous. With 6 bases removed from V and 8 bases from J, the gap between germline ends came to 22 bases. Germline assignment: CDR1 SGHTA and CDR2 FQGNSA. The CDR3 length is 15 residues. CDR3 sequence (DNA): TGTGCCAGCAGTCCCGGGATAGGGCTCACGGGGGGCTACACCTTC. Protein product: CASSPGIGLTGGYTF.

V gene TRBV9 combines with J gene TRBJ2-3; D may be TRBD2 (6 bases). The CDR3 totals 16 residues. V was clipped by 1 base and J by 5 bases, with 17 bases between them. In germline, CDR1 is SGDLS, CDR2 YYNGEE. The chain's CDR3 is CASSVWGGSGGDTQYF. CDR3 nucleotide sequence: TGTGCCAGCAGCGTATGGGGCGGGTCCGGGGGAGATACGCAGTATTTT.

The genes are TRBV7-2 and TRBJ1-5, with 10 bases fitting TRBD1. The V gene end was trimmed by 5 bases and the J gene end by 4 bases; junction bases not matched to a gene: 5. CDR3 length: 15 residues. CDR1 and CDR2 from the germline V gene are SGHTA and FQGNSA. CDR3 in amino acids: CASSPRQGANQPQHF. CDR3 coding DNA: TGTGCCAGCAGCCCGAGACAGGGGGCGAATCAGCCCCAGCATTTT.

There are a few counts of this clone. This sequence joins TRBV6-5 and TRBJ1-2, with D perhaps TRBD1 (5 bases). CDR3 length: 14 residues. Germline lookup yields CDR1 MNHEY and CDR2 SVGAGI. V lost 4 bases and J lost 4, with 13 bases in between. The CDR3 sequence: CASSSGTFGYGYTF. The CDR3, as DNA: TGTGCCAGCAGTTCCGGGACTTTTGGCTATGGCTACACCTTC.

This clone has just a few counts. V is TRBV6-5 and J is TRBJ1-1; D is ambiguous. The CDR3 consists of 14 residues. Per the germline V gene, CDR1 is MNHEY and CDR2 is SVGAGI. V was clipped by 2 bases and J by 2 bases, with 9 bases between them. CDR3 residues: CASSYKVLNTEAFF. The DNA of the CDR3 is TGTGCCAGCAGTTACAAAGTTCTCAACACTGAAGCTTTCTTT.

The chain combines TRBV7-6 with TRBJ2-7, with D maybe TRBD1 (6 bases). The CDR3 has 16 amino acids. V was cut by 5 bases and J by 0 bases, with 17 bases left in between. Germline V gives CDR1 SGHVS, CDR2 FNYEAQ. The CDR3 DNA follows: TGTGCCAGCAGCGAATCCTGGACAGATTTCTCCTACGAGCAGTACTTC. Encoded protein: CASSESWTDFSYEQYF.

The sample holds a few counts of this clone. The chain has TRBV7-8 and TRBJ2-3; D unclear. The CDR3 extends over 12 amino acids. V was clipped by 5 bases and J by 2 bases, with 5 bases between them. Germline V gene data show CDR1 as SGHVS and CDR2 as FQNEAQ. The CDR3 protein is CASSQYTDTQYF. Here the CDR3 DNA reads TGTGCCAGCAGCCAATACACAGATACGCAGTATTTT.

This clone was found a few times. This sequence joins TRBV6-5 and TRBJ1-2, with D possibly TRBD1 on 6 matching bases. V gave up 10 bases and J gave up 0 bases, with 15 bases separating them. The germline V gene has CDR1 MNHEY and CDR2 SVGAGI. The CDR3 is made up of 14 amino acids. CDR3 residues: CATGAPHSNYGYTF. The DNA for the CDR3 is TGTGCCACGGGGGCCCCTCATTCTAACTATGGCTACACCTTC.

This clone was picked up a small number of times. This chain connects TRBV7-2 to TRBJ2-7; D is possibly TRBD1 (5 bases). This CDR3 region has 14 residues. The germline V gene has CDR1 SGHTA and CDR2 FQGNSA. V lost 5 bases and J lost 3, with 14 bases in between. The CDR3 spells CASSPDRQFYEQYF. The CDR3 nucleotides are TGTGCCAGCAGCCCAGACCGACAGTTCTACGAGCAGTACTTC.

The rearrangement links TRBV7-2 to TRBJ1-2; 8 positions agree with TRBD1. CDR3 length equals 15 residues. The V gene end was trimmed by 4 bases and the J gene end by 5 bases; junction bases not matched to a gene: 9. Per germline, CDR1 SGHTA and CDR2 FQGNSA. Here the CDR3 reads CASSSRAGGGYGYTF. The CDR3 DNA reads TGTGCCAGCAGCTCAAGGGCAGGGGGCGGGTATGGCTACACCTTC.

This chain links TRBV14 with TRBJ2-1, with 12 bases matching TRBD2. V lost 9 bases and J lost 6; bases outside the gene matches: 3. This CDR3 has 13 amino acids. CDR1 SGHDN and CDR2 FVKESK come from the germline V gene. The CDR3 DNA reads TGTGCCAGTCGGACTAGCGGGATCAATGAGCAGTTCTTC. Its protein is CASRTSGINEQFF.